The T cell receptor beta chain described here comes from a study of technical replicates of blood from several donors (dated by TCRdb to 2016 to 2017). Details on this clone: No cognate antigen has been identified for it. No clone much larger than this one lies a single base away; base qualities are absent.

Receptors were amplified or captured by the immunoSEQ multiplex PCR assay. TCRdb retrieved this table from immuneACCESS and kept in-frame rearrangements only. Not all clones are present; in checked studies, unresolved V genes account for under half, and no reason is known for the remainder. This sample holds tens of thousands of clones; approximately 93% were observed only once. The ten top clones hold roughly 0.37% of the sample. Trimming takes 7 bases off V and 6 bases off J; junction bases not matched to a gene: 6. CDR1 and CDR2 (SGHDT, YYEEEE) derive from the germline V gene. The CDR3 numbers 13 residues from cysteine through phenylalanine. CDR3 DNA is the only sequence kept; it has 39 bases, read in frame from the first base.

This TCR was recovered from a human donor in good health. The chain is assembled from TRBV5-6 and TRBJ2-1; 8 middle bases align to TRBD1. Material for sequencing was T cells isolated from PBMCs. In nucleotide form, the sequence is TGTGCCAGCCAGGGACAGGAAGTCAATGAGCAGTTCTTC. Its protein product is CASQGQEVNEQFF.